This TCR beta chain comes out of a study of control samples from healthy donors and cancer patients. Produced via immunoSEQ multiplex PCR; TCRdb's table is partial and in-frame only. The sample records some 150,000 clones, 85% to 95% being singletons. This CDR3 has 16 residues. This TCR derives from a man aged 40-49 years in good health. Sequencing was performed on blood. V is TRBV21-1 and J is TRBJ1-2; TRBD1 is the table's D call and was not checked against the DNA. TRBV21-1 is given as a pseudogene. This CDR3 is CASNPSPTGSNYGYTF. DNA for the CDR3: TGTGCCAGCAACCCCAGCCCGACAGGGTCGAACTATGGCTACACCTTC.